This entry lists 20 T cell receptor beta chains sequenced from one sample in a study of regulatory T cells in long-lasting Graves disease (dated by TCRdb to the early 2020s). The library relied on multiplex PCR. Reads for this sample came from an Illumina HiSeq 4000. CDR3 regions were amplified by Arm-PCR with iRepertoire HTBI primers to construct TCR beta libraries. TCRdb cleaned the public reads at Q25 with fastp, built clones with MiXCR and kept in-frame beta chains. Rows with one shared CDR3 protein collapse into an entry with the most common genes and DNA. This sample is represented by some 370,000 distinct CDR3 sequences; roughly 24% of them were singletons. 25% to 30% of the sample is held by the ten biggest clonotypes. Taken with the paper, the label for time point translates to: persistent/refractory GD, antithyroid drugs over 5 years with positive TRAb. For both TCR sequencing and RNA sequencing, RNA was extracted from PBMCs in TRIzol.

The sample in question was peripheral blood mononuclear cells (PBMCs), obtained when the disease was refractory, from a patient treated with antithyroid drugs. The receptors stem from a woman aged 40 to 50 with Graves disease. Donor details come from another sample of the same person, matched by shared clones.

The V call is TRBV13, the J call TRBJ2-7; 7 bases map to TRBD2. CDR3 size: 15 residues. The germline V gene has CDR1 PRHDT and CDR2 FYEKMQ (reference sequence). The J segment lost 1 base and the V segment lost 8 bases, leaving 11 bases of the junction unmatched. CDR3 amino acids: CASGQTGLPSYEQYF. CDR3 nucleotide sequence: TGTGCCAGCGGTCAAACGGGACTACCATCCTACGAGCAGTACTTC. Filled out from reference TRBV13 and TRBJ2-7, the complete variable domain reads AAGVIQSPRHLIKEKRETATLKCYPIPRHDTVYWYQQGPGQDPQFLISFYEKMQSDKGSIPDRFSAQQFSDYHSELNMSSLELGDSALYFCASGQTGLPSYEQYFGPGTRLTVT.

This clonotype was counted at least ten times. The V gene is TRBV2, the J gene TRBJ2-7, with a weak D call TRBD1 (5 bases). The V gene's germline CDR1 is SNHLY and CDR2 FYNNEI. The CDR3 is 15 residues long. With 7 bases removed from V and 3 bases from J, the gap between germline ends came to 19 bases. The CDR3 protein is CASIEGAGPLYEQYF. CDR3 nucleotide sequence: TGTGCCAGCATCGAAGGAGCAGGGCCCCTCTACGAGCAGTACTTC. The full variable domain, its missing parts supplied by reference TRBV2 and TRBJ2-7, is EPEVTQTPSHQVTQMGQEVILRCVPISNHLYFYWYRQILGQKVEFLVSFYNNEISEKSEIFDDQFSVERPDGSNFTLKIRSTKLEDSAMYFCASIEGAGPLYEQYFGPGTRLTVT.

The chain links TRBV6-5 to TRBJ1-6; D remains unclear. The CDR3 length is 17 residues. CDR1 MNHEY and CDR2 SVGAGI come from the germline V gene. V lost 0 bases and J lost 2, with 11 bases in between. The CDR3 nucleotides read TGTGCCAGCAGTTACTCTAGGAGGAACCCCTATAATTCACCCCTCCACTTT. This sequence encodes CASSYSRRNPYNSPLHF.

The chain employs TRBV15 and TRBJ2-7, with a weak D call TRBD1 (6 bases). Germline CDR1 LNHNV, CDR2 YYDKDF (reference sequence). The CDR3 contains 13 residues. V dropped 1 base and J dropped 6 bases, with 10 bases sitting between them. CDR3: CATSRGGGVEQYF. CDR3 nucleotide sequence: TGTGCCACCAGCAGAGGTGGGGGCGTCGAGCAGTACTTC.

This clonotype was seen many times. The rearrangement joins TRBV28 to TRBJ2-7; D is unresolved. V lost 7 bases, J lost 2 bases, and 12 bases lay in between. Germline V gives CDR1 MDHEN, CDR2 SYDVKM. This CDR3 spans 13 amino acids. CDR3 region: CASTRRAPYEQYF. CDR3 in DNA: TGTGCCAGCACCCGAAGGGCTCCCTACGAGCAGTACTTC.

This clonotype showed up many times. The chain joins TRBV6-2 or TRBV6-3 to TRBJ1-1; D gene ambiguous. The length of the CDR3 is 14 residues. The V gene's germline CDR1 is MNHEY and CDR2 SVGEGT. Trimming removed 2 bases from V and 1 base from J, with 8 bases in between. The CDR3 loop is CASSYGFGNTEAFF. The CDR3 DNA reads as TGTGCCAGCAGTTACGGTTTTGGGAACACTGAAGCTTTCTTT.

Of note for this clonotype: The germline gene is not matched at one end of the junction; a read error may be the cause. V gene TRBV2 combines with J gene TRBJ2-2, with a tentative D call TRBD2 (5 bases). From germline, CDR1 is SNHLY and CDR2 FYNNEI. This CDR3 is built from 15 residues. The CDR3 DNA reads TGTGCCAGCAGGGAAGGACTGTCACGCACCGGGGAGCTGTTTTTT. Protein: CASREGLSRTGELFF.

This clonotype was seen a single time. Written as DNA, the CDR3 is TGTGCCAGCACTCCGGGACTAGCGGGATTTAGCACAGATACGCAGTATTTT. Protein: CASTPGLAGFSTDTQYF. The chain joins TRBV28 to TRBJ2-3; TRBD2 aligns across 13 bases. The CDR3 contains 17 residues. Per germline, CDR1 MDHEN and CDR2 SYDVKM. V gave up 7 bases and J gave up 0 bases; unmatched junction bases: 7.

Many counts were recorded for this clonotype. The chain uses TRBV13 and TRBJ2-2; 10 bases fit TRBD2. This CDR3 has 17 residues. CDR1 and CDR2 from the germline V gene are PRHDT and FYEKMQ (reference sequence). V gave up 5 bases and J gave up 0 bases; unmatched junction bases: 6. Here the CDR3 reads CASSPSGLAANTGELFF. CDR3 DNA: TGTGCCAGCAGCCCAAGCGGACTAGCGGCGAACACCGGGGAGCTGTTTTTT.

Turning to this clonotype: With a much larger clone just one base away, this may be a read error. The conserved phenylalanine or tryptophan is not found at the CDR3 terminus, so this likely reflects a read error. This rearrangement joins TRBV5-1 to TRBJ2-7, with 10 positions matching TRBD2. CDR1 and CDR2 from the germline V gene are SGHRS and YFSETQ. CDR3 length equals 16 residues. With 3 bases clipped from V and 4 bases from J, the junction kept 10 bases outside the gene matches. The CDR3 loop is CASSSLLAGEGYEQYL. DNA of the CDR3: TGCGCCAGCAGCTCACTCCTAGCGGGAGAAGGTTACGAGCAGTACCTC.

V and J are TRBV28 and TRBJ2-3, with no clear D. The CDR3 covers 16 residues. Trimming pared 6 bases from V and 2 bases from J, leaving 18 bases between. Looked up from germline, CDR1 is MDHEN and CDR2 is SYDVKM. CDR3 sequence: CASSRLARYITDTQYF. The CDR3 region has the DNA TGTGCCAGCAGCCGCCTGGCTAGATATATCACAGATACGCAGTATTTT.

A few counts support this clonotype. J is TRBJ2-1 and V is TRBV2, with 8 positions matching TRBD1. Per germline, CDR1 SNHLY and CDR2 FYNNEI. CDR3 length: 15 amino acids. The J segment lost 6 bases and the V segment lost 2 bases, leaving 6 bases of the junction unmatched. CDR3 coding DNA: TGTGCCAGCAGTGAAAGTCCCGACAGGGGCAATGAGCAGTTCTTC. Its protein product is CASSESPDRGNEQFF.

This clonotype has a single count. The V call is TRBV2, the J call TRBJ2-2; TRBD2 matches at 11 bases. From germline, CDR1 is SNHLY and CDR2 FYNNEI. Germline trimming cut 5 bases from V and 6 bases from J; bases unmatched to any gene: 5. This CDR3 contains 15 residues. CDR3 sequence reads: CASSTSGSTAGELFF. CDR3 in DNA: TGTGCCAGCAGTACTAGCGGGAGTACGGCCGGGGAGCTGTTTTTT.

In this sample, this clonotype turned up a few times. This sequence joins TRBV20-1 and TRBJ1-4, with D perhaps TRBD1 (5 bases). This CDR3 region has 12 residues. Germline V CDR1 and CDR2: DFQATT, SNEGSKA (reference sequence). V dropped 1 base and J dropped 6 bases, with 6 bases sitting between them. CDR3 nucleotide sequence: TGCAGTGCTAGAGGGGACTATGAAAAACTGTTTTTT. Encoded protein: CSARGDYEKLFF.

This clonotype was seen ten or more times. The J gene is TRBJ2-2, the V gene TRBV12-3 or TRBV12-4; D unclear. The CDR3 is made up of 13 amino acids. Trimming removed 8 bases at V and 2 bases at J, with 9 bases between. CDR3 in DNA: TGTGCCAGCTCGACCAGAAACACCGGGGAGCTGTTTTTT. Encoded protein: CASSTRNTGELFF.

The chain has TRBV6-2 or TRBV6-3 and TRBJ2-4, with D unresolved. V lost 6 bases and J lost 8, with 11 bases in between. The CDR3 covers 12 residues. Looked up from germline, CDR1 is MNHEY and CDR2 is SVGEGT. The CDR3 DNA reads as TGTGCCAGCAGCACAAATCGGGACATTCAGTACTTC. It is translated as CASSTNRDIQYF.

This clonotype was seen only a few times. This chain uses TRBV29-1 with TRBJ2-2, with D unclear. Trimming removed 4 bases from V and 1 base from J, with 7 bases in between. The CDR3 length is 13 residues. In germline, CDR1 is SQVTM, CDR2 ANQGSEA. The CDR3 region has the DNA TGCAGCGTTGTGGAAGGGAACACCGGGGAGCTGTTTTTT. It is translated as CSVVEGNTGELFF.

The V and J genes are TRBV9 and TRBJ2-5; D possibly uses TRBD1 or TRBD2 (6 bases each). CDR1 and CDR2 (germline): SGDLS, YYNGEE. Trimming left V 4 bases short and J 6 bases short, with 16 bases between. The CDR3 has 14 residues. The CDR3 loop is CASSPPGGLKTQYF. As DNA, the CDR3 is TGTGCCAGCAGCCCCCCCGGGGGCCTAAAGACCCAGTACTTC. Complete variable domain (other parts from reference TRBV9 and TRBJ2-5): DSGVTQTPKHLITATGQRVTLRCSPRSGDLSVYWYQQSLDQGLQFLIQYYNGEERAKGNILERFSAQQFPDLHSELNLSSLELGDSALYFCASSPPGGLKTQYFGPGTRLLVL.

The gene calls are TRBV14 and TRBJ2-2; D is perhaps TRBD2 (5 bases). Germline V gene sequence: CDR1 SGHDN, CDR2 FVKESK. The germline V and J ends were trimmed by 1 base and 0 bases, with 15 bases remaining between them. This CDR3 is built from 18 residues. In DNA, the CDR3 is TGTGCCAGCAGCCAAGTCTTGCAGCGGTACACGAACACCGGGGAGCTGTTTTTT. It translates to CASSQVLQRYTNTGELFF.

J is TRBJ2-1 and V is TRBV6-1, with 11 bases aligning to TRBD2. The CDR3 runs 15 residues. Germline CDR1 is MNHNS and CDR2 is SASEGT. The ends lost 6 bases at V and 5 bases at J; junction bases unmatched: 6. CDR3 sequence reads: CASRELAGANNEQFF. CDR3 sequence (DNA): TGTGCCAGCAGGGAACTAGCGGGAGCAAACAATGAGCAGTTCTTC.